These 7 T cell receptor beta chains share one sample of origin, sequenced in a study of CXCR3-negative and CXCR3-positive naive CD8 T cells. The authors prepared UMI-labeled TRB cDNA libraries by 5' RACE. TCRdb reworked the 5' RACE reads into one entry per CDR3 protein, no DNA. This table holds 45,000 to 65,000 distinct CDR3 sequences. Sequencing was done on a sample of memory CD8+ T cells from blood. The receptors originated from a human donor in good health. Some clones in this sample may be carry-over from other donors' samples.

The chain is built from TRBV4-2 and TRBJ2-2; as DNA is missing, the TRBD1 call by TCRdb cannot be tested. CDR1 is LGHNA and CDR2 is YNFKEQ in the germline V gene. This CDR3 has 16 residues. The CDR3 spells CASSQRTGDSTGELFF.

The CDR3 spells CASSTSGLTYEQYF. The V and J genes are TRBV7-8 and TRBJ2-7; TCRdb outputs TRBD2, but without DNA this stays unchecked. CDR3 length equals 14 residues. Germline values: CDR1 SGHVS, CDR2 FQNEAQ.

The CDR3 loop is CASSLSGGGLYEQYF. The chain couples TRBV7-6 to TRBJ2-7; the D gene TCRdb calls, TRBD1, cannot be checked with no DNA. The length of the CDR3 is 15 residues. Germline CDR1 reads SGHVS; CDR2 reads FNYEAQ.

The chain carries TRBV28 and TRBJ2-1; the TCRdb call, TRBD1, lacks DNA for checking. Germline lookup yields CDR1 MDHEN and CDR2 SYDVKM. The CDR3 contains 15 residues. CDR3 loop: CASSTDRALYNEQFF.

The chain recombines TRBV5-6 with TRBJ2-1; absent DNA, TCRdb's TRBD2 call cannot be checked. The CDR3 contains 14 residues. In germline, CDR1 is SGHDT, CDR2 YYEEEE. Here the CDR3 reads CASSLVGRRDEQFF.

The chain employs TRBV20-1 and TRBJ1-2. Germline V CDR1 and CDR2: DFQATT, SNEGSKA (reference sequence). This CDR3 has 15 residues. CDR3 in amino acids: CSAPHNKVANYGYTF.

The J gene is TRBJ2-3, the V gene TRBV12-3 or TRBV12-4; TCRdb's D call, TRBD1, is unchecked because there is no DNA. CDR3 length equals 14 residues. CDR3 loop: CASRPEGGIDTQYF.